This TCR beta chain was recorded in a study of glioma-infiltrating T cells. Study-level points and caveats: Above-expected tissue-blood divergence occurred in all gliomas, most in low-grade ones.

This clonotype was recorded many times. The antigen is undetermined. From germline, CDR1 is MDHEN and CDR2 SYDVKM. The CDR3 extends over 12 amino acids. Deletions cut 8 bases from V and 3 bases from J, with 8 bases between. Amplification of TCR alpha and beta CDR3 regions from RNA used iRepertoire nested multiplex PCR. In TCRdb, the multiplex PCR reads were re-called with MiXCR into one record per CDR3 protein. The table shows about 400,000 distinct CDR3 sequences, with 41% occurring only once. Sequenced: glioma tissue, nonneoplastic brain tissue, or PBMCs (not recorded which). This receptor was obtained from a human donor with low-grade glioma or glioblastoma, undergoing nonglioma brain surgery, or in good health (not recorded which). The J gene is TRBJ1-5, the V gene TRBV28; D gene ambiguous. The CDR3 DNA reads as TGTGCCAGCGCTGGCCTCAATCAGCCCCAGCATTTT. Amino acid sequence: CASAGLNQPQHF.